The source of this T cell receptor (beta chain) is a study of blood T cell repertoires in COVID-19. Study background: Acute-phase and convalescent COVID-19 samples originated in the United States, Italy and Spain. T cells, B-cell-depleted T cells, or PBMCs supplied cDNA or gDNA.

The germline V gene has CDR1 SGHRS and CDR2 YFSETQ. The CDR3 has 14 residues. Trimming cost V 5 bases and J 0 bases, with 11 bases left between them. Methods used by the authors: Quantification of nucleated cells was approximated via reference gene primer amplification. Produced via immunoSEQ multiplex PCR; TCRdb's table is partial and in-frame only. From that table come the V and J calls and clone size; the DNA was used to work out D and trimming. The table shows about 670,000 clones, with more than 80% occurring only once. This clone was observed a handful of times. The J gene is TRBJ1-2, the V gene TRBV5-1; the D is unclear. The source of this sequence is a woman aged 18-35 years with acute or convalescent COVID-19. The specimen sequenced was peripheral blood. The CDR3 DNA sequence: TGCGCCAGCAGAACCACGAGCCCTAACTATGGCTACACCTTC. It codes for CASRTTSPNYGYTF.